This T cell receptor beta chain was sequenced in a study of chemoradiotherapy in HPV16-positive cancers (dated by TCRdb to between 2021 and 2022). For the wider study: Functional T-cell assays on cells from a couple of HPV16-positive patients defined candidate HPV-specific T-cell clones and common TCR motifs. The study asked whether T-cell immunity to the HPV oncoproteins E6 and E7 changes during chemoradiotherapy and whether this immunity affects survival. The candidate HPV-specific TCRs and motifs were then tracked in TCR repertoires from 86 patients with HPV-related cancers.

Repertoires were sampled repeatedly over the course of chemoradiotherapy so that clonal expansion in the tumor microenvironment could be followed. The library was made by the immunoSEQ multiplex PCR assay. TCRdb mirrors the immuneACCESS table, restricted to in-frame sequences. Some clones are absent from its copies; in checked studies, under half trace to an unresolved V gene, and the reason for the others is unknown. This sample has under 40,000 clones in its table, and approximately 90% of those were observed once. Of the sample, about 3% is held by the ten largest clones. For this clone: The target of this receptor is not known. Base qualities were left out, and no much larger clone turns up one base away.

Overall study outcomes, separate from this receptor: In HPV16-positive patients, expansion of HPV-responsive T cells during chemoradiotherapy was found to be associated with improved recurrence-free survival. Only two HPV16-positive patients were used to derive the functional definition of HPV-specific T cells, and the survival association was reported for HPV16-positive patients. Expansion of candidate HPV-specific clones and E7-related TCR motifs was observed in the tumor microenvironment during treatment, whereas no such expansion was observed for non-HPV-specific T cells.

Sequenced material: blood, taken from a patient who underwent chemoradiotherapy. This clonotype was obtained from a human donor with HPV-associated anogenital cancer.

In nucleotide form, the sequence is TGTGCCTGCCAGACAGGAGGCGCCTACGAGCAGTACTTC. The translation is CACQTGGAYEQYF. The rearranged chain carries TRBV30 and TRBJ2-7; the D gene is possibly TRBD1, with 6 bases matching. The CDR3 runs 13 residues from the cysteine to the phenylalanine. Left in the record is the CDR3 DNA by itself, 39 bases read in frame from the first base. The germline V gene (reference sequence) provides CDR1 GTSNPN and CDR2 SVGIG. V was cut back by 6 bases and J by 2 bases, leaving a gap of 14 bases between them.